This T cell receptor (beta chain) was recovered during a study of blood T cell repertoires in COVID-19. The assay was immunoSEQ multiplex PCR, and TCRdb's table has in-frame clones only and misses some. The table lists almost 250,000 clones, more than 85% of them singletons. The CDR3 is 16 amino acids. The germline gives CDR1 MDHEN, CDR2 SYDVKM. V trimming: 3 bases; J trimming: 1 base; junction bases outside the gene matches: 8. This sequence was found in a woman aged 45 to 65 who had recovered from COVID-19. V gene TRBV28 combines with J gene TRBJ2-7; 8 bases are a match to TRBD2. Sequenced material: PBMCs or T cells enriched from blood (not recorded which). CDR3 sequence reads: CASSFSRGGSSYEQYF. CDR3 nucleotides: TGTGCCAGCAGTTTTTCCCGGGGGGGTTCGTCCTACGAGCAGTACTTC.